This T cell receptor beta chain was identified in a study of T cells in Graves' hyperthyroidism and ophthalmopathy. Overall study results and limits: Also found in blood were most expanded thyroid clonotypes above 0.001. Separation of ophthalmopathy from stable hyperthyroidism was achieved by a 13 V-J model.

Thyroid ultrasound and orbital computed tomography, with clinical symptoms and serum thyroxine and TRAb, informed diagnoses. This clonotype was picked up a small number of times. Its target is unknown. With V trimmed by 2 bases and J by 4 bases, 11 bases remained unmatched. The CDR3 contains 16 residues. Germline CDR1 reads GTSNPN; CDR2 reads SVGIG (reference sequence). The TCR beta CDR3 regions underwent amplification using RNA transcripts as the source. TCR CDR3 underwent first-round RT-PCR with the HTBI primer set. MiXCR, run by TCRdb on the multiplex PCR reads, gives a single entry per CDR3 protein. The repertoire has 490,000 or so distinct CDR3 sequences, approximately 22% of them found once; the top ten carry roughly 49%.

The sequencing sample was made of blood. The sequence came from a woman aged 70-85 years with Graves' ophthalmopathy. The V call is TRBV30, the J call TRBJ1-1, with TRBD1 matching 9 bases. The CDR3 here is CAWSPNPGQGSTEAFF. In nucleotides, the CDR3 is TGTGCCTGGAGTCCAAATCCGGGACAGGGAAGCACTGAAGCTTTCTTT.